This T cell receptor (beta chain) was recorded in a study of T cell repertoires in cytomegalovirus infection. MiXCR, applied by TCRdb to the reads, yields one record per CDR3 protein. Altogether approximately 770,000 distinct CDR3 sequences are present, 25% to 30% being singletons, with the ten largest covering around 13%. This clonotype has more than one count but fewer than ten. Its cognate antigen is unknown. This CDR3 region has 16 residues. CDR1 is SEHNR, CDR2 FQNEAQ, per germline (reference sequence). V dropped 5 bases and J dropped 5; count of bases not matched to a gene: 7. The gene calls are TRBV7-9 and TRBJ1-5; 12 bases fit TRBD1. The receptor comes from a human donor in good health (CMV status not recorded). Some clones in this sample may be carry-over from other donors' samples. Sequenced material: cultured CD8+ T cells from PBMCs, taken from culture after CMV antigen stimulation. CDR3 amino acids: CASSLMGQGADQPQHF. DNA of the CDR3: TGTGCCAGCAGCCTCATGGGACAGGGGGCCGATCAGCCCCAGCATTTT.